This TCR beta chain was profiled in a study of blood T cell repertoires in COVID-19. Study-wide background: Samples representing acute and convalescent COVID-19 were sourced from the United States, Italy and Spain. The cDNA or gDNA used as material had been derived from T cells, B-cell-depleted T cells, or PBMCs.

This clone is a singleton in its sample. Germline V CDR1 and CDR2: LGHNA, YNFKEQ. This CDR3 is built from 15 residues. Deletions cut 1 base from V and 0 bases from J, with 8 bases between. In the original processing: Reference gene primer amplification in the assay estimated nucleated cell counts. TCRdb's copy holds only in-frame clones and misses some; the assay was immunoSEQ multiplex PCR. The V and J calls and clone size come from that table; D and trimming were worked out from the DNA. The sample records 150,000 to 250,000 clones, roughly four fifths being singletons. Sequenced material: peripheral blood. The chain is built from TRBV4-2 and TRBJ2-3, with a tentative D call TRBD2 (6 bases). The source of this sequence is a human donor with acute or convalescent COVID-19. The donor label of this sample is uncertain. The CDR3 nucleotides read TGTGCCAGCAGCCAAGCGGGAGCTAGCACAGATACGCAGTATTTT. Amino acid sequence: CASSQAGASTDTQYF.